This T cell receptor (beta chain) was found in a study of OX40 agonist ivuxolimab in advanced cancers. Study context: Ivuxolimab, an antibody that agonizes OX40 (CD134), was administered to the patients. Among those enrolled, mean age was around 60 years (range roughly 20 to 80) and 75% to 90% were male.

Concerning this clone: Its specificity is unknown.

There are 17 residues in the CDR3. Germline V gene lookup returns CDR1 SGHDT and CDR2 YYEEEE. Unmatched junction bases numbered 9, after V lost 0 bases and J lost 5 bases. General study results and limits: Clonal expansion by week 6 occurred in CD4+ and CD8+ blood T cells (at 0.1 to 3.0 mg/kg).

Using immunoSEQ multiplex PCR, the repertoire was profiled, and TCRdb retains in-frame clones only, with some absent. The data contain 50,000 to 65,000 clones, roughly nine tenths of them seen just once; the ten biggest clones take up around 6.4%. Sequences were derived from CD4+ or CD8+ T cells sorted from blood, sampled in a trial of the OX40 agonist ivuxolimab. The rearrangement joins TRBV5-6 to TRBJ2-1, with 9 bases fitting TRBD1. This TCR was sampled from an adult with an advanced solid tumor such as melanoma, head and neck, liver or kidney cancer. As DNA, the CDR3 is TGTGCCAGCAGCTTGGAGTGGCGACAGGGGGGCAACAATGAGCAGTTCTTC. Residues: CASSLEWRQGGNNEQFF.